This entry lists 32 T cell receptor beta chains sequenced from one sample in a study of shared T cell receptors in the human thymus. Libraries were prepared by immunoSEQ multiplex PCR; TCRdb keeps only in-frame clonotypes and omits some of them. The sample consists of hundreds of thousands of clones, about 89% of them appearing once. The data also belong to a second study, concerning human thymus T cells.

What was sequenced was thymocytes. These receptors came from a boy under two years old with a congenital heart defect.

This chain connects TRBV4-1 to TRBJ2-2; D gene uncertain. The CDR3 covers 15 residues. Germline lookup yields CDR1 MGHRA and CDR2 YSYEKL. V was cut by 6 bases and J by 1 base, with 12 bases left in between. CDR3 in DNA: TGCGCCAGCAGGCAGTACCCCAAGAACACCGGGGAGCTGTTTTTT. It encodes CASRQYPKNTGELFF.

Worth noting for this clone: Other nucleotide sequences in the sample specify the same CDR3. DNA for the CDR3: TGTGCCAGCAGGGGCTCCTCCTACGAGCAGTACTTC. Its translation: CASRGSSYEQYF. The chain combines TRBV6-1 with TRBJ2-7; the D is unclear. The germline V gene encodes CDR1 MNHNS and CDR2 SASEGT. This CDR3 has 12 residues. V gave up 6 bases and J gave up 0 bases, with 6 bases separating them.

The rearrangement links TRBV29-1 to TRBJ2-2; 8 positions match TRBD1. Unmatched junction bases numbered 3, after V lost 4 bases and J lost 5 bases. This CDR3 has 13 amino acids. Germline V gene data show CDR1 as SQVTM and CDR2 as ANQGSEA. Written as DNA, the CDR3 is TGCAGCGTTGGACAGGGGAGGACCGGGGAGCTGTTTTTT. Its translation is CSVGQGRTGELFF.

This chain connects TRBV4-3 to TRBJ1-5; 9 bases are a match to TRBD1. The V segment lost 2 bases and the J segment 6 bases; nucleotides outside the gene matches: 17. Looked up from germline, CDR1 is LGHNA and CDR2 is YSLEER. This CDR3 spans 19 amino acids. The CDR3 DNA reads as TGCGCCAGCAGCCAACAGGCGGGGACTACAGGGGGCGTAGGTCAGCCCCAGCATTTT. Translating gives CASSQQAGTTGGVGQPQHF.

The V and J genes are TRBV5-6 and TRBJ1-1; TRBD1 agrees at 8 bases. CDR1 is SGHDT and CDR2 is YYEEEE in the germline V gene. This CDR3 comprises 15 residues. With V trimmed by 2 bases and J by 6 bases, 9 bases remained unmatched. CDR3 nucleotide sequence: TGTGCCAGCAGCTTATCAGGGGGCGATTGGTCTGAAGCTTTCTTT. Translation: CASSLSGGDWSEAFF.

The chain employs TRBV14 and TRBJ2-5, with D tentatively TRBD2 (5 bases). Germline loops: CDR1 SGHDN, CDR2 FVKESK. There are 15 residues in the CDR3. V lost 2 bases, J lost 9 bases, and 19 bases lay in between. CDR3 loop: CASSQPSLTGGAQYF. The CDR3 DNA is TGTGCCAGCAGCCAACCTAGCTTAACGGGTGGGGCCCAGTACTTC.

V is TRBV28 and J is TRBJ2-3; D is ambiguous. V gave up 3 bases and J gave up 2 bases, with 12 bases separating them. CDR3 length: 15 residues. Germline CDR1 MDHEN, CDR2 SYDVKM. Here the CDR3 reads CASSFQTHTTDTQYF. CDR3 sequence (DNA): TGTGCCAGCAGTTTTCAGACACATACCACAGATACGCAGTATTTT.

This chain connects TRBV15 to TRBJ2-1, with D possibly being TRBD1 (6 bases). The CDR3 length is 15 residues. CDR1 is LNHNV, CDR2 YYDKDF, per germline (reference sequence). The V end was cut by 7 bases, the J end by 3 bases, with 16 bases between. In nucleotides, the CDR3 is TGTGCCACCATCTCGAGGGGGAGTCTCTACAATGAGCAGTTCTTC. This gives the protein CATISRGSLYNEQFF. Drawing the rest from reference TRBV15 and TRBJ2-1, the complete variable domain is DAMVIQNPRYQVTQFGKPVTLSCSQTLNHNVMYWYQQKSSQAPKLLFHYYDKDFNNEADTPDNFQSRRPNTSFCFLDIRSPGLGDTAMYLCATISRGSLYNEQFFGPGTRLTVL.

This clone was detected only a few times. The chain joins TRBV5-1 to TRBJ2-1, with D perhaps TRBD2 (6 bases). V was shortened by 2 bases and J by 4 bases, with 10 bases between the two germline ends. This CDR3 contains 14 residues. Per the germline V gene, CDR1 is SGHRS and CDR2 is YFSETQ. CDR3 sequence reads: CASSFSGVYNEQFF. The CDR3 nucleotides are TGCGCCAGCAGCTTTAGCGGAGTGTACAATGAGCAGTTCTTC.

This sequence joins TRBV9 and TRBJ1-3, with a tentative D call TRBD1 (6 bases). CDR1 SGDLS and CDR2 YYNGEE come from the germline V gene. CDR3 length equals 14 residues. V was clipped by 0 bases and J by 7 bases, with 11 bases between them. The CDR3 is CASSVGLQGNTIYF. The CDR3 DNA sequence: TGTGCCAGCAGCGTAGGTTTACAGGGCAACACCATATATTTT.

Concerning this clone itself: The same CDR3 is also encoded by other DNA sequences in this sample. The V and J genes are TRBV5-1 and TRBJ2-2; weak D call: TRBD1 (5 bases). Per the germline V gene, CDR1 is SGHRS and CDR2 is YFSETQ. The CDR3 has 13 amino acids. Trimming stripped 2 bases from V and 6 bases from J, with 8 bases between. CDR3 region: CASSLGRAGELFF. The CDR3 DNA reads TGCGCCAGCAGCTTAGGCAGGGCCGGGGAGCTGTTTTTT.

V is TRBV5-5 and J is TRBJ1-6, with unresolved D. The CDR3 has 16 residues. Trimming took 6 bases from V and 0 from J, leaving 13 bases between them. Germline CDR1 and CDR2: SGHKS and YYEKEE (reference sequence). In nucleotides, the CDR3 is TGTGCCAGCAAGGGCGGGCGGAGCTCCTATAATTCACCCCTCCACTTT. Its protein is CASKGGRSSYNSPLHF.

About this clone itself: Within the sample, other DNA sequences also encode this same CDR3. The V gene is TRBV6-5, the J gene TRBJ1-5; tentative D call: TRBD1 (6 bases). CDR1 is MNHEY and CDR2 is SVGAGI in the germline V gene. This CDR3 has 15 residues. V was shortened by 6 bases and J by 0 bases, with 12 bases between the two germline ends. The CDR3: CASRPTGNSNQPQHF. The CDR3 bases are TGTGCCAGCAGACCCACAGGGAATAGCAATCAGCCCCAGCATTTT.

The CDR3 DNA sequence: TGTGCCAGCTCGCGGGACAGGGAATGGAGTGGCTACACCTTC. It yields the protein CASSRDREWSGYTF. This chain uses TRBV28 with TRBJ1-2, with 9 bases that match TRBD1. The germline V gene encodes CDR1 MDHEN and CDR2 SYDVKM. The J segment lost 7 bases and the V segment lost 8 bases, leaving 11 bases of the junction unmatched. The CDR3 sequence is 14 residues long.

The genes are TRBV5-5 and TRBJ2-1; the D gene is possibly TRBD2 (5 bases). V lost 0 bases and J lost 0, with 13 bases in between. This CDR3 comprises 17 residues. From germline, CDR1 is SGHKS and CDR2 YYEKEE (reference sequence). CDR3 in amino acids: CASSLGATSYSYNEQFF. The CDR3 nucleotides read TGTGCCAGCAGCTTGGGGGCCACTAGTTACTCCTACAATGAGCAGTTCTTC.

This chain links TRBV10-3 with TRBJ2-1, with D perhaps matching TRBD2 (6 bases). Per the germline V gene, CDR1 is ENHRY and CDR2 is SYGVKD. The CDR3 is 17 amino acids. The V and J ends lost 2 bases and 4 bases respectively, with 18 bases between them. The CDR3 spells CAISERSGVGRYNEQFF. The CDR3 DNA reads TGTGCCATCAGTGAGAGGTCGGGGGTGGGGAGATACAATGAGCAGTTCTTC.

This chain joins TRBV4-3 and TRBJ2-7; 9 nucleotides line up with TRBD1. V lost 1 base, J lost 6 bases, and 16 bases stayed unmatched. The CDR3 length is 18 residues. Germline V gene sequence: CDR1 LGHNA, CDR2 YSLEER. The DNA of the CDR3 is TGCGCCAGCAGCCAAGCCGGAAAAAGGACAGGGGAGGCTGGCGAGCAGTACTTC. This gives the protein CASSQAGKRTGEAGEQYF.

V and J are TRBV29-1 and TRBJ2-1, with D unclear. The CDR3 spans 13 residues. The V gene's germline CDR1 is SQVTM and CDR2 ANQGSEA. Trimming left V 6 bases short and J 2 bases short, with 11 bases between. The DNA for the CDR3 is TGCAGCGTCCAAACGAGGACCTACAATGAGCAGTTCTTC. Amino acids: CSVQTRTYNEQFF.

The chain combines TRBV9 with TRBJ2-7; the match to TRBD2 covers 10 bases. The ends lost 2 bases at V and 4 bases at J; junction bases unmatched: 6. Germline V gives CDR1 SGDLS, CDR2 YYNGEE. CDR3 length equals 15 residues. The CDR3 sequence is CASSVGSGGNYEQYF. The CDR3 DNA reads TGTGCCAGCAGCGTGGGTAGCGGGGGGAATTACGAGCAGTACTTC.

The rearrangement uses TRBV28 and TRBJ2-5; no definite D call. The V end lost 2 bases, the J end lost 2 bases, and 6 bases lay between the germline ends. CDR1 is MDHEN, CDR2 SYDVKM, per germline. The CDR3 extends over 13 amino acids. The CDR3 bases are TGTGCCAGCAGTTTAGAGGTACAAGAGACCCAGTACTTC. Translation: CASSLEVQETQYF.

The V gene is TRBV28, the J gene TRBJ1-5; D not resolved. This CDR3 contains 15 residues. Trimming took off 6 bases at V and 7 bases at J, with 19 bases between the two ends. Per germline, CDR1 MDHEN and CDR2 SYDVKM. The CDR3 sequence is CASREPGGVDQPQHF. In DNA form, the CDR3 reads TGTGCCAGCAGGGAACCGGGAGGCGTGGACCAGCCCCAGCATTTT.

V usage is TRBV18 and J usage is TRBJ1-5, with 10 bases lining up with TRBD1. J lost 1 base, V lost 5 bases, and 2 bases had no gene match. This CDR3 comprises 15 residues. Germline CDR1 reads KGHSH; CDR2 reads LQKENI. The CDR3 DNA is TGTGCCAGCTCAGCGGGACAGGGGAGCAATCAGCCCCAGCATTTT. This codes for CASSAGQGSNQPQHF.

The rearrangement joins TRBV28 to TRBJ2-7; 9 positions agree with TRBD1. V gave up 5 bases and J gave up 4 bases; unmatched junction bases: 6. This CDR3 has 14 residues. Germline V lookup: CDR1 MDHEN, CDR2 SYDVKM. The CDR3: CASSRTGDRYEQYF. CDR3 bases: TGTGCCAGCAGTCGGACAGGGGACAGATACGAGCAGTACTTC.

This clone was detected only once. Germline and junction disagree at one end, which may indicate a read error. The rearrangement uses TRBV20-1 and TRBJ1-1; D possibly corresponds to TRBD1 (5 bases). The CDR3 loop spans 11 amino acids. Germline V gene lookup returns CDR1 DFQATT and CDR2 SNEGSKA (reference sequence). The DNA of the CDR3 is TGCAGTGCTGGGCTTCTAACAGGCAATCAATTT. This translates into CSAGLLTGNQF.

The rearrangement uses TRBV20-1 and TRBJ1-2; no firm D call. The CDR3 contains 11 residues. The ends were cut back, 6 bases at V and 5 bases at J, with 10 bases in the middle. Germline assignment: CDR1 DFQATT and CDR2 SNEGSKA (reference sequence). The CDR3 spells CSATTVYGYTF. As DNA, the CDR3 is TGCAGTGCCACCACAGTGTATGGCTACACCTTC.

V usage is TRBV11-2 and J usage is TRBJ1-2; TRBD1 might be the D (5 bases). From germline, CDR1 is SGHAT and CDR2 FQNNGV. The CDR3 length is 14 residues. V was shortened by 3 bases and J by 8 bases, with 16 bases between the two germline ends. The chain's CDR3 is CASSFPGHGFGYTF. DNA for the CDR3: TGTGCCAGCAGCTTCCCTGGACATGGCTTCGGCTACACCTTC.

This chain joins TRBV13 and TRBJ2-7; 8 nucleotides agree with TRBD1. J gave up 4 bases and V 4 bases, and 12 bases lay outside the gene matches. The CDR3 length is 16 residues. Germline V gene lookup returns CDR1 PRHDT and CDR2 FYEKMQ (reference sequence). The chain's CDR3 is CASSSRQGWGSYEQYF. The CDR3 coding sequence is TGTGCCAGCAGCTCTCGACAGGGGTGGGGATCTTACGAGCAGTACTTC.

This sequence joins TRBV5-1 and TRBJ2-3, with 10 positions matching TRBD2. The junction had 19 bases not matched to a gene; V was cut back by 3 bases and J by 6 bases. The CDR3 has 19 residues. Germline CDR1 reads SGHRS; CDR2 reads YFSETQ. The DNA for the CDR3 is TGCGCCAGCAGCTCCGGACTAGCGGATGCGCCAGGTAATCGGGATACGCAGTATTTT. Protein product: CASSSGLADAPGNRDTQYF.

The chain combines TRBV5-8 with TRBJ2-7; 7 bases map to TRBD2. V lost 6 bases to trimming and J lost 2 bases; unmatched junction nucleotides: 17. The CDR3 spans 17 residues. Germline assignment: CDR1 SGHTS and CDR2 YDEGEE. The CDR3 loop is CASTHWGGFDRAYEQYF. CDR3 bases: TGTGCCAGCACCCACTGGGGGGGGTTTGATAGGGCCTACGAGCAGTACTTC.

The rearrangement uses TRBV28 and TRBJ1-4, with TRBD1 matching over 8 bases. The germline CDR1 and CDR2 sequences are MDHEN and SYDVKM. The CDR3 extends over 15 amino acids. V shed 4 bases, J shed 8 bases, and the junction held 9 bases outside the gene matches. The CDR3: CASSSQGAGEEKLFF. The CDR3 DNA reads TGTGCCAGCAGTTCTCAGGGGGCAGGAGAGGAAAAACTGTTTTTT.

This clone was counted once. This chain connects TRBV28 to TRBJ1-1, with D maybe TRBD1 (5 bases). V was trimmed by 7 bases and J by 4 bases, leaving 16 bases between them. The germline gives CDR1 MDHEN, CDR2 SYDVKM. This CDR3 region has 14 residues. CDR3 in amino acids: CASTFEGRLTEAFF. DNA for the CDR3: TGTGCCAGCACCTTCGAGGGGAGGCTCACTGAAGCTTTCTTT.

This clone was seen only a few times. The V gene is TRBV2, the J gene TRBJ2-7; TRBD2 is a possible D gene (5 bases). V was shortened by 6 bases and J by 3 bases, with 24 bases between the two germline ends. Germline V CDR1 and CDR2: SNHLY, FYNNEI. CDR3 size: 17 residues. CDR3 sequence (DNA): TGTGCCAGCAGCCGTGCGAATGGACTGACCTTCTACTACGAGCAGTACTTC. Translating it yields CASSRANGLTFYYEQYF.